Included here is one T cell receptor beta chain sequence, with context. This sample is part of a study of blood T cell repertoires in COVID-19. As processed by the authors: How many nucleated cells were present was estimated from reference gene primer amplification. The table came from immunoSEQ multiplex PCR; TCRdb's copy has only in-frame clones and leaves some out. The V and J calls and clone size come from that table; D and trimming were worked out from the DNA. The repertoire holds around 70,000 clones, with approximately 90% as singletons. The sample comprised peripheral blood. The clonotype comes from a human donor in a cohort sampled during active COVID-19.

The DNA for the CDR3 is TGCGCCAGCAGCTTGGGTCCAGGCTACGAGCAGTACTTC. Translation gives CASSLGPGYEQYF. The rearrangement uses TRBV5-1 and TRBJ2-7; unclear D gene. The CDR3 totals 13 residues. The germline V and J ends were trimmed by 0 bases and 3 bases, with 7 bases remaining between them. Germline V CDR1 and CDR2: SGHRS, YFSETQ.